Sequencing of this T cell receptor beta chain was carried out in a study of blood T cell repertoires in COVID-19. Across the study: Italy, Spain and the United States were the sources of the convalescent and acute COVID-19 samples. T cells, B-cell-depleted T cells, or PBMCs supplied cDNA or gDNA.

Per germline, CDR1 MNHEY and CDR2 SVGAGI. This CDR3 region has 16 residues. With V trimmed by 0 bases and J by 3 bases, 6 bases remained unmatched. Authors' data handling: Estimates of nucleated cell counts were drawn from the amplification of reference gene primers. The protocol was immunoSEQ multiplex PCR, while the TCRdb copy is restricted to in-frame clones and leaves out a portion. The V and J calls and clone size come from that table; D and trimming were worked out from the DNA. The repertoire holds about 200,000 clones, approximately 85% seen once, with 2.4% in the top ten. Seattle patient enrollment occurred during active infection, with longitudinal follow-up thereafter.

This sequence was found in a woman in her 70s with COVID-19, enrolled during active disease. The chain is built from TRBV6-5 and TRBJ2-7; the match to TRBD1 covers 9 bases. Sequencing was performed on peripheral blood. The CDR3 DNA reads TGTGCCAGCAGTTACTCGCCTACAGGGGGCATCTACGAGCAGTACTTC. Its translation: CASSYSPTGGIYEQYF.